A single sample is the source of the 3 T cell receptor beta chains below, sequenced in a study of CD4 T cells in relation to SARS-CoV-2 and coronaviruses (dated by TCRdb to about 2021). These receptors have no known antigen. The method was the immunoSEQ multiplex PCR assay. TCRdb obtained this table from immuneACCESS and retained in-frame rearrangements with V and J assigned. These tables miss some clones; where compared with another copy, unresolved V genes account for less than half of the shortfall, and the remainder is unexplained. Counted in this sample were some 19,000 clones; over 70% of them appeared once. The top ten clones comprise 16% of the sample. CD4+ T cells from unexposed donors were collected before the COVID-19 pandemic (2011-2018). After around ten days of culture, CD4+ T cells were isolated with the EasySep CD4+ T cell isolation kit. The sequencing input was CD4+ T cells from PBMCs, cultured in vitro. The receptors originated from a human donor in good health.

This chain connects TRBV19 to TRBJ2-5, with TRBD2 matching 10 bases. Germline V gene lookup returns CDR1 LNHDA and CDR2 SQIVND (reference sequence). The CDR3 spans 15 residues. The J segment lost 5 bases and the V segment lost 3 bases, leaving 6 bases of the junction unmatched. CDR3 region: CASSMLAGVGETQYF. In DNA form, the CDR3 reads TGTGCCAGTAGTATGCTAGCGGGAGTGGGCGAGACCCAGTACTTC.

The chain recombines TRBV10-1 with TRBJ2-3; weak D call: TRBD1 (5 bases). This CDR3 region has 15 residues. The V end lost 3 bases, the J end lost 2 bases, and 12 bases lay between the germline ends. Germline V gives CDR1 WNHNN, CDR2 SYGVQD (reference sequence). CDR3 amino acids: CASSDAQGHTDTQYF. The CDR3 DNA reads as TGCGCCAGCAGTGATGCGCAGGGCCACACAGATACGCAGTATTTT.

The genes are TRBV11-2 and TRBJ1-1; 7 bases are a match to TRBD1. This CDR3 spans 16 amino acids. The germline V gene has CDR1 SGHAT and CDR2 FQNNGV. J gave up 1 base and V 3 bases, and 8 bases lay outside the gene matches. CDR3 region: CASSFLIGTANTEAFF. Here the CDR3 DNA reads TGTGCCAGCAGCTTTCTTATAGGGACAGCGAACACTGAAGCTTTCTTT.